This is a list of T cell receptor beta chains from one sample in a study of blood T cell repertoires in COVID-19. Sequencing used immunoSEQ multiplex PCR; TCRdb keeps in-frame clones, though not all of them. The repertoire has 31,000 or so clones, nearly 90% of them found once; the top ten carry 25% to 35%. Sequenced sample: peripheral blood. These receptor sequences come from an elderly man with acute or convalescent COVID-19. CDR3s include the opening cysteine and the closing phenylalanine or tryptophan. Fields, in order: clone size, V gene, D gene, J gene, CDR3 protein, CDR3 DNA. D genes are given only for firm matches. Size is omitted from some rows. Given values are once, few, many or a class for expanded clones.

NA	TRBV4-2	TRBD2	TRBJ2-3	CASSQEGQREGTDTQYF	TGTGCCAGCAGCCAAGAAGGCCAGCGGGAGGGCACAGATACGCAGTATTTT
NA	TRBV6-5	NA	TRBJ1-3	CASTNRAGNTIYF	TGTGCCAGCACTAACAGGGCCGGAAACACCATATATTTT
NA	TRBV5-1	NA	TRBJ2-1	CASSLVASYNEQFF	TGCGCCAGCAGCTTGGTTGCTAGCTACAATGAGCAGTTCTTC
NA	TRBV6-5	NA	TRBJ2-3	CASSDTGHSTDTQYF	TGTGCCAGCAGCGATACGGGACATAGCACAGATACGCAGTATTTT
NA	TRBV6-5	NA	TRBJ1-1	CASSPFQGEAFF	TGTGCCAGCAGCCCGTTCCAGGGAGAAGCTTTCTTT
NA	TRBV19	NA	TRBJ1-2	CASSAVPGYANYGYTF	TGTGCCAGTAGCGCAGTTCCAGGTTACGCTAACTATGGCTACACCTTC
NA	TRBV2	TRBD1	TRBJ2-1	CASIGGQGSGNEQFF	TGTGCCAGCATTGGGGGACAGGGCTCGGGCAATGAGCAGTTCTTC
NA	TRBV4-2	NA	TRBJ1-2	CASSQALQATYGYTF	TGTGCCAGCAGCCAAGCACTACAGGCGACCTATGGCTACACCTTC
NA	TRBV2	TRBD1	TRBJ1-6	CASSRQGNGSPLHF	TGTGCCAGCTCGAGACAGGGTAATGGATCACCCCTCCACTTT
NA	TRBV19	TRBD2	TRBJ2-1	CASNAGLAPYNEQFF	TGTGCCAGTAACGCGGGACTAGCGCCTTACAATGAGCAGTTCTTC
NA	TRBV4-1	TRBD1	TRBJ2-7	CASSQGLGDRGYEQYF	TGCGCCAGCAGCCAAGGTTTGGGGGACAGGGGTTACGAGCAGTACTTC
NA	TRBV6-6	NA	TRBJ1-3	CASSYSQGSGNTIYF	TGTGCCAGCAGTTACTCGCAGGGGTCTGGAAACACCATATATTTT
NA	TRBV29-1	NA	TRBJ1-2	CSVPSRAYGYTF	TGCAGCGTACCGAGTCGTGCCTATGGCTACACCTTC
NA	TRBV14	TRBD1	TRBJ2-2	CASSQGDRVGTGELFF	TGTGCCAGCAGCCAAGGGGACAGGGTCGGCACCGGGGAGCTGTTTTTT
NA	TRBV19	TRBD1	TRBJ1-1	CASSITSGGTEAFF	TGTGCCAGTAGTATCACTTCAGGGGGGACTGAAGCTTTCTTT
NA	TRBV5-5	NA	TRBJ1-1	CASSPPGLQAFF	TGTGCCAGCAGTCCGCCGGGACTACAAGCTTTCTTT
NA	TRBV2	NA	TRBJ2-1	CASSDRLGRRFF	TGTGCCAGCAGTGATAGACTAGGTCGGCGGTTCTTC
NA	TRBV5-1	TRBD2	TRBJ2-1	CASSLVLAGGTYNEQFF	TGCGCCAGCAGCTTGGTACTAGCGGGAGGTACTTACAATGAGCAGTTCTTC
once	TRBV19	NA	TRBJ1-2	CASSPRRTAYGYTF	TGTGCCAGTAGCCCCCGCCGGACAGCCTATGGCTACACCTTC
NA	TRBV19	NA	TRBJ2-1	CASRGGGSTYNEQFF	TGTGCCAGTAGGGGGGGCGGGAGCACCTACAATGAGCAGTTCTTC
NA	TRBV5-4	TRBD1	TRBJ2-5	CASSLGRDRVQETQYF	TGTGCCAGCAGCTTAGGACGGGACAGGGTTCAAGAGACCCAGTACTTC
NA	TRBV3-1/TRBV3-2	NA	TRBJ2-3	CASSNLEGTSTDTQYF	TGTGCCAGCTCCAACCTGGAGGGGACTAGCACAGATACGCAGTATTTT
few	TRBV6-2/TRBV6-3	NA	TRBJ2-1	CASSYSKTSYMNEQFF	TGTGCCAGCAGTTACTCGAAAACTAGTTACATGAATGAGCAGTTCTTC
NA	TRBV11-2	NA	TRBJ2-7	CASSLGPGSSYEQYF	TGTGCCAGCAGCTTAGGACCGGGGTCTTCCTACGAGCAGTACTTC
NA	TRBV6-5	TRBD1	TRBJ2-7	CASSSRQGASYEQYF	TGTGCCAGCAGTTCACGACAGGGGGCCTCCTACGAGCAGTACTTC
NA	TRBV15	NA	TRBJ1-1	CATSRDRGWEAFF	TGTGCCACCAGCAGAGACAGGGGCTGGGAAGCTTTCTTT
few	TRBV7-9	NA	TRBJ2-2	CASTHRQFTTGELFF	TGTGCCAGCACCCATAGACAGTTCACCACCGGGGAGCTGTTTTTT